The 14 T cell receptor beta chains presented below share a single source sample, sequenced in a study of shared clonotypes between healthy human individuals. TCRdb's copy holds only in-frame clones and misses some; the assay was immunoSEQ multiplex PCR. Of under 600,000 clones detected, more than 95% appear once; the ten largest clones hold around 0.057%. The sample taken for sequencing was naive CD4+ T cells sorted from blood. Subset specified: CD45RA+ positively selected. The receptors shown here come from a woman younger than 45 in good health.

This rearrangement joins TRBV25-1 to TRBJ1-2, with D tentatively TRBD1 (5 bases). V lost 1 base and J 6 bases, leaving 12 bases between the germline ends. Germline V gene lookup returns CDR1 MGHDK and CDR2 SYGVNS. This CDR3 spans 14 amino acids. The CDR3 bases are TGTGCCAGCAGTGAATTCAGCAGGGAACATGGCTACACCTTC. It specifies CASSEFSREHGYTF.

The chain recombines TRBV19 with TRBJ2-1; 7 positions match TRBD2. The J segment lost 7 bases and the V segment lost 6 bases, leaving 12 bases of the junction unmatched. Germline V lookup: CDR1 LNHDA, CDR2 SQIVND (reference sequence). The CDR3 runs 15 residues. As DNA, the CDR3 is TGTGCCAGTAGGCGGGGGTTCAGGGACTTAAATGAGCAGTTCTTC. Translation gives CASRRGFRDLNEQFF.

This chain links TRBV7-6 with TRBJ2-3, with 13 bases identical to TRBD2. V lost 5 bases, J lost 5 bases, and 7 bases stayed unmatched. The CDR3 loop spans 16 amino acids. The germline V gene has CDR1 SGHVS and CDR2 FNYEAQ. The CDR3 here is CASSPGTSGNKDTQYF. The CDR3 DNA reads TGTGCCAGCAGCCCAGGGACTAGCGGGAACAAAGATACGCAGTATTTT.

This clone was found once. The chain employs TRBV11-2 and TRBJ2-7, with 11 positions matching TRBD2. J gave up 5 bases and V 0 bases, and 6 bases lay outside the gene matches. Germline V gene data show CDR1 as SGHAT and CDR2 as FQNNGV. This CDR3 has 16 amino acids. CDR3 residues: CASSLDPTSGIHEQYF. In DNA, the CDR3 is TGTGCCAGCAGCTTAGATCCGACTAGCGGGATCCACGAGCAGTACTTC.

The V call is TRBV5-1, the J call TRBJ2-5; 7 bases map to TRBD2. The CDR3 runs 16 residues. Germline V lookup: CDR1 SGHRS, CDR2 YFSETQ. V was clipped by 5 bases and J by 1 base; unmatched bases: 11. CDR3 nucleotide sequence: TGCGCCAGCAGTAACACCCCTAGCGGAGTCCAAGAGACCCAGTACTTC. It is translated as CASSNTPSGVQETQYF.

This clone came up once. The chain uses TRBV6-6 and TRBJ1-5, with D uncertain. The CDR3 is made up of 15 amino acids. V shed 2 bases and J shed 1 base, with 9 bases lying between them. Germline V CDR1 and CDR2: MNHNY, SVGAGI (reference sequence). CDR3 bases: TGTGCCAGCAGTTACGAGTCGGGGAGCAATCAGCCCCAGCATTTT. It codes for CASSYESGSNQPQHF.

This sequence joins TRBV7-2 and TRBJ2-3, with D tentatively TRBD2 (5 bases). CDR3 length: 16 amino acids. Germline assignment: CDR1 SGHTA and CDR2 FQGNSA. V was cut by 1 base and J by 3 bases, with 14 bases left in between. CDR3 nucleotide sequence: TGTGCCAGCAGCTTAGATTTGGGAGTCGTTACAGATACGCAGTATTTT. It yields the protein CASSLDLGVVTDTQYF.

This sequence joins TRBV10-3 and TRBJ2-7; 9 nucleotides agree with TRBD2. The CDR3 is 19 amino acids. J gave up 2 bases and V 0 bases, and 14 bases lay outside the gene matches. Germline CDR1 is ENHRY and CDR2 is SYGVKD. The CDR3 bases are TGTGCCATCAGTGAGTCGAGAGCTAGCGGGATGCGCGGGGCCTACGAGCAGTACTTC. Protein: CAISESRASGMRGAYEQYF.

This clone was seen only once. The gene calls are TRBV11-1 and TRBJ2-1; 9 nucleotides agree with TRBD1. This CDR3 region has 15 residues. Trimming cost V 4 bases and J 7 bases; bases outside gene matches: 8. Germline V gives CDR1 SGHAT, CDR2 FQDESV (reference sequence). The CDR3 here is CASSSSGTGMNEQFF. DNA of the CDR3: TGTGCCAGCAGCTCATCCGGGACAGGGATGAATGAGCAGTTCTTC.

The chain combines TRBV5-1 with TRBJ1-1; weak D call: TRBD1 (5 bases). The germline gives CDR1 SGHRS, CDR2 YFSETQ. V shed 0 bases and J shed 3 bases, with 15 bases lying between them. The CDR3 loop spans 16 amino acids. The CDR3 loop is CASSLELGRGDTEAFF. The CDR3 nucleotides are TGCGCCAGCAGCTTGGAGTTGGGGCGGGGCGACACTGAAGCTTTCTTT.

This rearrangement joins TRBV6-5 to TRBJ2-3, with a possible D match to TRBD1 (6 bases). The CDR3 contains 14 residues. V was shortened by 2 bases and J by 4 bases, with 10 bases between the two germline ends. Looked up from germline, CDR1 is MNHEY and CDR2 is SVGAGI. The CDR3 here is CASSYRGLADTQYF. DNA of the CDR3: TGTGCCAGCAGTTACAGGGGGTTAGCAGATACGCAGTATTTT.

The gene calls are TRBV7-2 and TRBJ2-3; D gene ambiguous. Looked up from germline, CDR1 is SGHTA and CDR2 is FQGNSA. This CDR3 is 13 amino acids long. V lost 3 bases and J 1 base, leaving 5 bases between the germline ends. The CDR3 reads CASSFGGTDTQYF. The CDR3 bases are TGTGCCAGCAGCTTTGGGGGCACAGATACGCAGTATTTT.

The V and J genes are TRBV29-1 and TRBJ2-1; D remains ambiguous. The CDR3 has 14 amino acids. Germline CDR1 is SQVTM and CDR2 is ANQGSEA. The V end was cut by 4 bases, the J end by 1 base, with 11 bases between. For the CDR3, the DNA is TGCAGCGTTGGCAAGGACCATTCCTACAATGAGCAGTTCTTC. Its translation is CSVGKDHSYNEQFF.

This clone was recorded once. The sample carries other DNA sequences with the same CDR3. The V call is TRBV18, the J call TRBJ1-1; 8 positions agree with TRBD1. V gave up 6 bases and J gave up 1 base; unmatched junction bases: 4. Germline lookup yields CDR1 KGHSH and CDR2 LQKENI. This CDR3 comprises 14 residues. CDR3 protein: CASSPGQENTEAFF. As DNA, the CDR3 is TGTGCCAGCTCGCCGGGACAGGAGAACACTGAAGCTTTCTTT.